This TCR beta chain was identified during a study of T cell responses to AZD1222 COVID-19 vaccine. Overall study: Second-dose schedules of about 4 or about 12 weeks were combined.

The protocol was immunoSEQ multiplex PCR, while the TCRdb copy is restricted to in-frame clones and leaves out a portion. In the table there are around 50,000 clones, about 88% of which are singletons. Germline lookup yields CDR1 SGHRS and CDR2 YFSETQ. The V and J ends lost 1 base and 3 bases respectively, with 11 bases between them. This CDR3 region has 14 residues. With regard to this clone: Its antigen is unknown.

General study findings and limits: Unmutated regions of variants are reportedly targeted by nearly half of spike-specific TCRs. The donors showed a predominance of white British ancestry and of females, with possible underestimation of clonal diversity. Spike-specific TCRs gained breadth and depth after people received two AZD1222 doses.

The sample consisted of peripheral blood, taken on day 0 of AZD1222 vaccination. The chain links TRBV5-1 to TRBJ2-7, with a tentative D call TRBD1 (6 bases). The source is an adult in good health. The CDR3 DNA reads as TGCGCCAGCAGCTTGTTTCCGGACAGCTACGAGCAGTACTTC. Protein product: CASSLFPDSYEQYF.